This entry features one T cell receptor beta chain sequence. This sample was taken from a study of blood T cell repertoires in COVID-19. At the level of the study: Acute-phase and convalescent COVID-19 samples originated in the United States, Italy and Spain. Sample material is recorded as cDNA or gDNA derived from T cells, B-cell-depleted T cells, or PBMCs.

Everyone who took part was about 18 to 90 years old, and they came from about 23 US areas. This CDR3 has 15 residues. The V and J ends lost 7 bases and 7 bases respectively, with 22 bases between them. Germline V gene sequence: CDR1 LNHDA, CDR2 SQIVND (reference sequence). The authors' processing: Amplification of reference gene primers provided the estimated nucleated cell counts. TCRdb keeps only in-frame clones here, not all; method: immunoSEQ multiplex PCR. That table is the source of V, J and clone size, and D and trimming were worked out from the DNA. The table has roughly 200,000 clones, roughly 90% seen once.

The receptor's source is a woman aged 40 to 50 with acute COVID-19. V is TRBV19 and J is TRBJ1-2; perhaps TRBD1 as D (5 bases). What was sequenced was PBMCs or T cells enriched from blood (not recorded which). The CDR3 is CASTGKVSGGAGYTF. The CDR3 DNA follows: TGTGCCAGTACTGGGAAAGTATCGGGGGGTGCTGGCTACACCTTC. The variable domain in full, with the rest retrieved from reference TRBV19 and TRBJ1-2, is DGGITQSPKYLFRKEGQNVTLSCEQNLNHDAMYWYRQDPGQGLRLIYYSQIVNDFQKGDIAEGYSVSREKKESFPLTVTSAQKNPTAFYLCASTGKVSGGAGYTFGSGTRLTVV.